The rows below give T cell receptor beta chains drawn from one sample of a study of T cells in Graves' hyperthyroidism and ophthalmopathy. TCRdb analysed the multiplex PCR reads with MiXCR anew, one entry per CDR3 protein. The sample records approximately 510,000 distinct CDR3 sequences, roughly 20% being singletons. Sequencing input: blood. The receptor set was obtained from a man younger than 35 with Graves' hyperthyroidism. The conserved cysteine and the conserved F or W are not part of the CDR3 here. Each record gives: CDR3 protein, clone size, V gene, J gene. The listing skips clone size in some rows; elsewhere it reads once, few, many or a size class.

CDR3: ASSERITGELF
size: many
V: TRBV2
J: TRBJ2-2

CDR3: ASGLRGARDYGYT
size: few
V: TRBV5-1
J: TRBJ1-2

CDR3: ASSEGMGTQPQH
size: many
V: TRBV6-1
J: TRBJ1-5

CDR3: ARAVRTANYEQY
size: many
V: TRBV6-4
J: TRBJ2-7

CDR3: SARTTLEQY
size: many
V: TRBV20-1
J: TRBJ2-7

CDR3: ASSENRVGTEAF
size: many
V: TRBV2
J: TRBJ1-1

CDR3: ASSKRDQPQH
size: many
V: TRBV12-3/TRBV12-4
J: TRBJ1-5

CDR3: ASSVAAGASYEQY
size: .
V: TRBV9
J: TRBJ2-7

CDR3: ASSFRGFENTEAF
size: .
V: TRBV12-3/TRBV12-4
J: TRBJ1-1

CDR3: ASLGASEQETQY
size: .
V: TRBV6-1
J: TRBJ2-5

CDR3: ASTSRGANTEAF
size: many
V: TRBV27
J: TRBJ1-1

CDR3: ASSNTGTSYEQY
size: many
V: TRBV28
J: TRBJ2-7

CDR3: ASRASWSGQPQH
size: many
V: TRBV27
J: TRBJ1-5

CDR3: GLEGAYGYT
size: many
V: TRBV20-1
J: TRBJ1-2

CDR3: ASTLQAGSYEQY
size: many
V: TRBV27
J: TRBJ2-7

CDR3: ASSNRMDRLSPLH
size: .
V: TRBV6-1
J: TRBJ1-6

CDR3: SASRGGPDGELF
size: few
V: TRBV20-1
J: TRBJ2-2

CDR3: ATRSQVNTEAF
size: .
V: TRBV6-1
J: TRBJ1-1

CDR3: ASSLRELAKNIQY
size: few
V: TRBV12-3/TRBV12-4
J: TRBJ2-4

CDR3: ASSGLLGYDQY
size: .
V: TRBV6-1
J: TRBJ2-7

CDR3: ASSATMDGGDYGYT
size: many
V: TRBV9
J: TRBJ1-2

CDR3: ASSVDTSGPGELF
size: few
V: TRBV9
J: TRBJ2-2

CDR3: ASSQRGPRTSGQETQY
size: many
V: TRBV6-1
J: TRBJ2-5

CDR3: ASRGTTVSAKNIQY
size: .
V: TRBV28
J: TRBJ2-4

CDR3: SVGEGFGYT
size: .
V: TRBV29-1
J: TRBJ1-2

CDR3: ASSQDLGALYAEAF
size: few
V: TRBV14
J: TRBJ1-1

CDR3: ASSERGAITEAF
size: many
V: TRBV25-1
J: TRBJ1-1

CDR3: ASSEGRGPIRPQH
size: many
V: TRBV6-1
J: TRBJ1-5

CDR3: ASSLQRGPHYEQY
size: many
V: TRBV27
J: TRBJ2-7

CDR3: ASSFLDRAKSNYGYT
size: many
V: TRBV28
J: TRBJ1-2

CDR3: ATSRARDSGNTIY
size: few
V: TRBV15
J: TRBJ1-3

CDR3: ASSLVGSGALGTQY
size: .
V: TRBV7-2
J: TRBJ2-5

CDR3: ASTQLGETQY
size: many
V: TRBV6-1
J: TRBJ2-5

CDR3: ASAGGPYGYEQY
size: .
V: TRBV3-1
J: TRBJ2-7

CDR3: SARDPDRNYGYT
size: many
V: TRBV20-1
J: TRBJ1-2

CDR3: ASSPEQGGSYEQY
size: many
V: TRBV5-1
J: TRBJ2-7

CDR3: SADTGTGANQPQH
size: few
V: TRBV20-1
J: TRBJ1-5

CDR3: ASSLGGQGAQPQH
size: many
V: TRBV5-1
J: TRBJ1-5

CDR3: ASSEANHRVMVRGYT
size: once
V: TRBV28
J: TRBJ1-2

CDR3: ASSCGQGNEQY
size: .
V: TRBV5-4
J: TRBJ2-7

CDR3: ASSPSPLATGELF
size: .
V: TRBV3-1
J: TRBJ2-2

CDR3: ASSVTRDSKEETQY
size: many
V: TRBV6-1
J: TRBJ2-5

CDR3: ASSLITGGPLNTEAF
size: few
V: TRBV12-3/TRBV12-4
J: TRBJ1-1

CDR3: ASSYDRYTYEQY
size: many
V: TRBV6-2/TRBV6-3
J: TRBJ2-7

CDR3: ASSYTPGQEPYSNQPQH
size: many
V: TRBV6-6
J: TRBJ1-5

CDR3: ATSEPSSGGYT
size: many
V: TRBV24-1
J: TRBJ1-2

CDR3: ASSRREGLATRAETQY
size: few
V: TRBV6-2/TRBV6-3
J: TRBJ2-5

CDR3: AWTAGLWNTEAF
size: .
V: TRBV30
J: TRBJ1-1

CDR3: ASSPGYDQPQH
size: many
V: TRBV12-3/TRBV12-4
J: TRBJ1-5

CDR3: AWETGTNTEAF
size: .
V: TRBV30
J: TRBJ1-1

CDR3: ASTTGSTGAF
size: many
V: TRBV28
J: TRBJ1-1

CDR3: SAAVQSYEQY
size: .
V: TRBV29-1
J: TRBJ2-7

CDR3: ASSEPGDRSYEQY
size: .
V: TRBV25-1
J: TRBJ2-7